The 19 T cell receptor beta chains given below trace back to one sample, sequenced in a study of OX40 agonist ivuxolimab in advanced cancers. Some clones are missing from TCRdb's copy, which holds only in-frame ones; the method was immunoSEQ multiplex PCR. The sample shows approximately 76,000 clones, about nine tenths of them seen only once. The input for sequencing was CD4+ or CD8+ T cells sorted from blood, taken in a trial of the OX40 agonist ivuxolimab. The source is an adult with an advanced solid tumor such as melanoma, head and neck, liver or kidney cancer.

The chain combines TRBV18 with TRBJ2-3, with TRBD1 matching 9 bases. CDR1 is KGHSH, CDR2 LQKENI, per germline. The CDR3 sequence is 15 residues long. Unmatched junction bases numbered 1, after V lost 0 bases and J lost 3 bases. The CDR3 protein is CASSPPGTGTDTQYF. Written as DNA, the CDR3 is TGTGCCAGCTCACCACCCGGGACAGGGACAGATACGCAGTATTTT.

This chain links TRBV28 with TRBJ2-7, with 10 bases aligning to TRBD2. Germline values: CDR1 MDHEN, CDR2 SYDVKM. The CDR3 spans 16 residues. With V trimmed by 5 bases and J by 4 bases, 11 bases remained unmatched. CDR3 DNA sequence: TGTGCCAGCAGTCCCCTAGCGGGGGAGGGCCGGTACGAGCAGTACTTC. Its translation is CASSPLAGEGRYEQYF.

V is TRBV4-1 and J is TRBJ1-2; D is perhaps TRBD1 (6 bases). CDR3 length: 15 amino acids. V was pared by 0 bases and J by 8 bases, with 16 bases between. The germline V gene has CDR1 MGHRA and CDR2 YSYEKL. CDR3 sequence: CASSQDRRGASGYTF. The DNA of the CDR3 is TGCGCCAGCAGCCAAGATCGAAGGGGGGCCAGCGGCTACACCTTC.

CDR3 loop: CASSLTGTSYEQYF. In nucleotides, the CDR3 is TGTGCCAGTAGTCTGACAGGGACGTCCTACGAGCAGTACTTC. The V call is TRBV19, the J call TRBJ2-7; 7 bases match TRBD1. The CDR3 is made up of 14 amino acids. Germline loops: CDR1 LNHDA, CDR2 SQIVND (reference sequence). The V gene end was trimmed by 5 bases and the J gene end by 1 base; junction bases not matched to a gene: 5. The full variable domain, its missing parts supplied by reference TRBV19 and TRBJ2-7, is DGGITQSPKYLFRKEGQNVTLSCEQNLNHDAMYWYRQDPGQGLRLIYYSQIVNDFQKGDIAEGYSVSREKKESFPLTVTSAQKNPTAFYLCASSLTGTSYEQYFGPGTRLTVT.

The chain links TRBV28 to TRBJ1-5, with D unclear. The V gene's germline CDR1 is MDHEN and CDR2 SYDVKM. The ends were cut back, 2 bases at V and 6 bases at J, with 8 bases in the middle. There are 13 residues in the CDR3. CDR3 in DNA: TGTGCCAGCAGTTTACCCTGGCCTCAGCCCCAGCATTTT. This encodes CASSLPWPQPQHF.

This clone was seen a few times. The CDR3 sequence: CSVVFTGLGAEAFF. CDR3 coding DNA: TGCAGCGTTGTTTTCACGGGACTGGGAGCTGAAGCTTTCTTT. V is TRBV29-1 and J is TRBJ1-1, with TRBD1 as a possible D gene (5 bases). This CDR3 has 14 amino acids. The V and J ends lost 4 bases and 6 bases respectively, with 18 bases between them. Germline CDR1 is SQVTM and CDR2 is ANQGSEA.

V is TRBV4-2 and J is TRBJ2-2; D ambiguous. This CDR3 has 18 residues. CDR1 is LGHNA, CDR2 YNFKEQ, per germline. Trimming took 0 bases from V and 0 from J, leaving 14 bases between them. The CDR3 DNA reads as TGTGCCAGCAGCCAAGAGAGGTATGCGCTAGCGAACACCGGGGAGCTGTTTTTT. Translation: CASSQERYALANTGELFF.

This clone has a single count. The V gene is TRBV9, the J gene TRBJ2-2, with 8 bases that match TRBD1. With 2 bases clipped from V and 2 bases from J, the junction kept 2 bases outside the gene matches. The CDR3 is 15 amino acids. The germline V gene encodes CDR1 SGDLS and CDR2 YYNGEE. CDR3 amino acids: CASSVGTGNTGELFF. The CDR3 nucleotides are TGTGCCAGCAGCGTCGGGACAGGTAACACCGGGGAGCTGTTTTTT.

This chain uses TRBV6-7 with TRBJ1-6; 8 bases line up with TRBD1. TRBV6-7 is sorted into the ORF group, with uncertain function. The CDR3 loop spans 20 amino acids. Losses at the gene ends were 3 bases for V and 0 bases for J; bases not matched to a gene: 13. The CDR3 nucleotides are TGTGCCAGCAGTTATCGATCCGCCAGGGGGCAACACTCCTATAATTCACCCCTCCACTTT. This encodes CASSYRSARGQHSYNSPLHF.

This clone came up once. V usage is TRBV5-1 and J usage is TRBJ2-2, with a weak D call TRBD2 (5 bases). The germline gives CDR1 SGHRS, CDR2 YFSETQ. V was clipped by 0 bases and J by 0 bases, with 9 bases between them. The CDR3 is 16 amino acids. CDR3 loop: CASSLVGGSNTGELFF. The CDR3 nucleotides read TGCGCCAGCAGCTTGGTTGGAGGTTCGAACACCGGGGAGCTGTTTTTT.

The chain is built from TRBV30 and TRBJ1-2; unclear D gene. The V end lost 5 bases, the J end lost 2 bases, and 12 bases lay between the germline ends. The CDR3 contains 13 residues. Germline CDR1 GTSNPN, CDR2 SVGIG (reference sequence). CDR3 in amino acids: CAWSGGGNYGYTF. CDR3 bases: TGTGCCTGGTCTGGCGGAGGGAACTATGGCTACACCTTC.

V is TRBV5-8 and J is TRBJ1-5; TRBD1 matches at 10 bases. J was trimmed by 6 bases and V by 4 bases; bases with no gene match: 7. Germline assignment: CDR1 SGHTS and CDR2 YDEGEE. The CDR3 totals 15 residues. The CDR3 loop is CASSPGTGVAQPQHF. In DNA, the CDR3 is TGTGCCAGCAGCCCCGGGACAGGGGTAGCTCAGCCCCAGCATTTT.

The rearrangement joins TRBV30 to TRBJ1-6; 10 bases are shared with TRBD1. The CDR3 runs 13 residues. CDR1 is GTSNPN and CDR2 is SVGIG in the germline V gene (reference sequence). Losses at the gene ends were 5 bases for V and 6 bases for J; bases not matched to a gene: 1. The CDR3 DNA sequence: TGTGCCTGGGGGGACAGGGGTAATTCACCCCTCCACTTT. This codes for CAWGDRGNSPLHF.

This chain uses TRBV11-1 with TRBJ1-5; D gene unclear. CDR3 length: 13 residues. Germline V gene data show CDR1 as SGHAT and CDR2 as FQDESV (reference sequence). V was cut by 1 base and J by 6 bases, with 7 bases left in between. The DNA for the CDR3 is TGTGCCAGCAGCTTAGAACTAGGTCAGCCCCAGCATTTT. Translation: CASSLELGQPQHF.

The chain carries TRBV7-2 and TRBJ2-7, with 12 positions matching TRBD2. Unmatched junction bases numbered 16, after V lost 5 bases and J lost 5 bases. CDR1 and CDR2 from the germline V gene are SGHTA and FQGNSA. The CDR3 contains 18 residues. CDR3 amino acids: CASSRSPVSSGGDHEQYF. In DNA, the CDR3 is TGTGCCAGCAGCCGATCGCCAGTCTCTAGCGGGGGGGACCACGAGCAGTACTTC. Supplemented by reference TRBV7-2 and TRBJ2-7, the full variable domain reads GAGVSQSPSNKVTEKGKDVELRCDPISGHTALYWYRQSLGQGLEFLIYFQGNSAPDKSGLPSDRFSAERTGGSVSTLTIQRTQQEDSAVYLCASSRSPVSSGGDHEQYFGPGTRLTVT.

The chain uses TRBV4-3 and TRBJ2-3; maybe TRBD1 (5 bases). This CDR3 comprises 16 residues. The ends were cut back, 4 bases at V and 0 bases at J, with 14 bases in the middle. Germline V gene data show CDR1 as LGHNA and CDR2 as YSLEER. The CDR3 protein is CASSPGSAGSTDTQYF. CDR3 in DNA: TGCGCCAGCAGCCCAGGGTCGGCAGGGAGCACAGATACGCAGTATTTT.

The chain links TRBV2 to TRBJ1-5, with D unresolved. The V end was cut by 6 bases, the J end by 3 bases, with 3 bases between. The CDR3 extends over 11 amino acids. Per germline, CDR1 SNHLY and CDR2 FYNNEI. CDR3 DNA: TGTGCCAGCAGATACAATCAGCCCCAGCATTTT. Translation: CASRYNQPQHF.

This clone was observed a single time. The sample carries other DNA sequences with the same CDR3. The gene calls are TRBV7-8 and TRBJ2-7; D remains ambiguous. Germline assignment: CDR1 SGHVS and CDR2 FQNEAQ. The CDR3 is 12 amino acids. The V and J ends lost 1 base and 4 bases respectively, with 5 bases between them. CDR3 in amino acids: CASSLVGYEQYF. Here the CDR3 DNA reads TGTGCCAGCAGCTTAGTGGGGTACGAGCAGTACTTC.

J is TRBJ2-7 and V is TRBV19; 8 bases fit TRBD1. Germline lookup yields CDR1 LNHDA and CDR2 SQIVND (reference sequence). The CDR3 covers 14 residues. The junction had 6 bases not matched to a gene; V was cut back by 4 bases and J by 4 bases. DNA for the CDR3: TGTGCCAGTAGTAAACGACAGGGGAATTACGAGCAGTACTTC. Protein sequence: CASSKRQGNYEQYF.